A selection of T cell receptor beta chains follows, all from one sample in a study of T cells after yellow fever vaccination. TCRdb reprocessed the 5' RACE reads via MiXCR and lists one record per CDR3 protein. The sample yields more than 75,000 distinct CDR3 sequences, almost 9% seen once. The sequencing used CD8+ T cells not binding an NS4B(214-222) dextramer, sorted from PBMCs, collected approximately 16 days after the first yellow fever vaccination. These receptors all stem from a young man who received the YFV17D yellow fever vaccine. CDR3s include the opening cysteine and the closing phenylalanine or tryptophan. Only part of the rows carry a size: once, few, many, or a class if the clone is expanded.

J gene | V gene | clone size | CDR3 protein
TRBJ2-2 | TRBV12-3/TRBV12-4 | NA | CASSLALGTGELFF
TRBJ2-5 | TRBV7-9 | few | CASSLEKAETQYF
TRBJ2-2 | TRBV5-1 | NA | CASSLTSGGTAGELFF
TRBJ2-1 | TRBV19 | few | CASSIGSPEQFF
TRBJ2-1 | TRBV19 | NA | CASSIGKGGNEQFF
TRBJ2-2 | TRBV29-1 | NA | CSVDIGTSPGELFF
TRBJ2-7 | TRBV27 | few | CASSWTATYEQYF
TRBJ2-6 | TRBV12-3/TRBV12-4 | many | CASSSRGRTGANVLTF
TRBJ2-3 | TRBV27 | many | CASSSGTDTQYF
TRBJ1-1 | TRBV7-9 | few | CASSSVPNTEAFF
TRBJ2-2 | TRBV9 | many | CASSVVGIGELFF
TRBJ1-1 | TRBV7-8 | many | CASSLLPQAKRKNTEAFF
TRBJ1-1 | TRBV11-2 | NA | CASSEQGGNTEAFF
TRBJ2-5 | TRBV24-1 | few | CATSDFGGLASQETQYF
TRBJ1-3 | TRBV7-9 | few | CASSLGDRETF
TRBJ2-1 | TRBV4-1 | NA | CASSQPGSGNEQFF
TRBJ2-1 | TRBV27 | few | CASSLVPGAAYNEQFF